The 23 T cell receptor beta chains below all came from one sample that was sequenced in a study of cytomegalovirus exposure and HLA in healthy donors. The study ran its PCR with 60 Vbeta and 13 Jbeta primers. This table comes from immunoSEQ multiplex PCR, and its TCRdb copy is limited to in-frame clones, with some not included. The table shows more than 110,000 clones, with about three quarters occurring only once. Sequencing was done on a sample of PBMCs. Source of these receptors: a male donor in good health and CMV-seronegative.

The V call is TRBV7-9, the J call TRBJ2-7; D gene ambiguous. Germline V lookup: CDR1 SEHNR, CDR2 FQNEAQ (reference sequence). The CDR3 loop spans 14 amino acids. The V end lost 1 base, the J end lost 3 bases, and 10 bases lay between the germline ends. The CDR3 DNA reads TGTGCCAGCAGCTTAGGACTTAAACTCTACGAGCAGTACTTC. This translates into CASSLGLKLYEQYF.

CDR3 nucleotides: TGTGCCAGCAGAATTAACGGGGAGCTGTTTTTT. As protein: CASRINGELFF. The genes are TRBV7-9 and TRBJ2-2; D is unclear. Germline assignment: CDR1 SEHNR and CDR2 FQNEAQ (reference sequence). Trimming stripped 6 bases from V and 7 bases from J, with 6 bases between. The CDR3 loop spans 11 amino acids.

The J gene is TRBJ2-2, the V gene TRBV5-8, with 9 bases fitting TRBD2. Losses at the gene ends were 0 bases for V and 7 bases for J; bases not matched to a gene: 4. The CDR3 sequence is 15 residues long. Germline V CDR1 and CDR2: SGHTS, YDEGEE. The CDR3 DNA reads as TGTGCCAGCAGCTTGGCGGGACTAGCCTTCGGGGAGCTGTTTTTT. This translates into CASSLAGLAFGELFF.

The V and J genes are TRBV7-3 and TRBJ2-5, with 7 bases matching TRBD1. This CDR3 has 14 residues. The V gene end was trimmed by 8 bases and the J gene end by 5 bases; junction bases not matched to a gene: 11. The germline CDR1 and CDR2 sequences are SGHTA and FQGTGA. The CDR3 reads CASPRRGRMETQYF. The DNA of the CDR3 is TGTGCCAGCCCCCGAAGGGGGCGGATGGAGACCCAGTACTTC.

This chain links TRBV18 with TRBJ2-1, with 13 bases aligning to TRBD2. Looked up from germline, CDR1 is KGHSH and CDR2 is LQKENI. CDR3 size: 15 residues. The ends lost 6 bases at V and 8 bases at J; junction bases unmatched: 7. The CDR3 loop is CASSRRTSGSDEQFF. CDR3 coding DNA: TGTGCCAGCTCCCGGAGGACTAGCGGGAGCGATGAGCAGTTCTTC.

CDR3 in amino acids: CASSGTGGGSSYEQYF. CDR3 DNA sequence: TGTGCCAGCAGTGGAACAGGCGGCGGTAGCTCCTACGAGCAGTACTTC. The chain joins TRBV2 to TRBJ2-7; the D gene is possibly TRBD1 (5 bases). The CDR3 runs 16 residues. In germline, CDR1 is SNHLY, CDR2 FYNNEI. Trimming left V 4 bases short and J 0 bases short, with 16 bases between.

This chain connects TRBV5-4 to TRBJ2-5, with D perhaps matching TRBD2 (5 bases). V was pared by 2 bases and J by 2 bases, with 13 bases between. CDR3 length: 15 amino acids. The V gene's germline CDR1 is SGHNT and CDR2 YYREEE (reference sequence). CDR3 protein: CASSFTAGGQETQYF. The CDR3 DNA reads as TGTGCCAGCAGCTTTACGGCGGGTGGGCAAGAGACCCAGTACTTC.

This clone turned up a few times. The CDR3 protein is CASSQGGRWTLRGNEQFF. CDR3 in DNA: TGCGCCAGCAGCCAAGGGGGACGGTGGACTTTGCGGGGCAATGAGCAGTTCTTC. The J gene is TRBJ2-1, the V gene TRBV4-1; tentative D call: TRBD2 (6 bases). Germline lookup yields CDR1 MGHRA and CDR2 YSYEKL. This CDR3 region has 18 residues. Trimming removed 1 base from V and 6 bases from J, with 22 bases in between.

V is TRBV28 and J is TRBJ2-2, with 7 nucleotides matching TRBD1. The CDR3 sequence is 14 residues long. The germline V gene encodes CDR1 MDHEN and CDR2 SYDVKM. After removal of 8 bases from V and 7 bases from J, the junction contained 10 bases not matched to a gene. The CDR3 sequence: CASQRQGYYGELFF. The CDR3 nucleotides are TGTGCCAGCCAAAGACAGGGATACTACGGGGAGCTGTTTTTT.

To note about this clone: The same CDR3 also results from other DNA sequences found in this sample. The chain is built from TRBV11-3 and TRBJ2-7, with D unclear. V was clipped by 2 bases and J by 3 bases, with 8 bases between them. Germline-derived CDR1 and CDR2 are SGHNT and YENEEA. The CDR3 is made up of 13 amino acids. The CDR3 region has the DNA TGTGCCAGCAGCTTAAGTAGCAGCTACGAGCAGTACTTC. Translated, it gives CASSLSSSYEQYF.

The chain is built from TRBV5-4 and TRBJ2-5; TRBD2 might be the D (6 bases). Germline-derived CDR1 and CDR2 are SGHNT and YYREEE (reference sequence). V dropped 0 bases and J dropped 3 bases, with 9 bases sitting between them. The CDR3 extends over 14 amino acids. CDR3: CASSLGGDKETQYF. As DNA, the CDR3 is TGTGCCAGCAGCTTGGGGGGGGATAAAGAGACCCAGTACTTC.

The chain has TRBV6-1 and TRBJ2-1; TRBD2 is a possible D gene (5 bases). The CDR3 sequence is 14 residues long. Germline V gene lookup returns CDR1 MNHNS and CDR2 SASEGT. Trimming removed 8 bases at V and 6 bases at J, with 17 bases between. The CDR3 here is CASLLGPAGNEQFF. DNA of the CDR3: TGTGCCAGCTTGCTAGGACCCGCGGGCAATGAGCAGTTCTTC.

The rearrangement links TRBV9 to TRBJ1-2; D possibly corresponds to TRBD1 (6 bases). Germline V gene data show CDR1 as SGDLS and CDR2 as YYNGEE. The CDR3 runs to 14 residues. Trimming took 3 bases from V and 6 from J, leaving 15 bases between them. The CDR3 sequence is CASSGQEAPNGYTF. The CDR3, as DNA: TGTGCCAGCAGCGGACAGGAGGCTCCTAATGGCTACACCTTC.

This clone was seen a few times. V gene TRBV7-8 combines with J gene TRBJ2-7, with TRBD1 matching over 8 bases. The ends lost 4 bases at V and 0 bases at J; junction bases unmatched: 8. The germline V gene encodes CDR1 SGHVS and CDR2 FQNEAQ. The CDR3 loop spans 16 amino acids. CDR3 DNA: TGTGCCAGCAGCTCGAAGGACAGGGTCATCTCCTACGAGCAGTACTTC. Protein product: CASSSKDRVISYEQYF.

The chain combines TRBV5-1 with TRBJ1-1, with D unclear. Germline-derived CDR1 and CDR2 are SGHRS and YFSETQ. CDR3 size: 13 residues. V dropped 0 bases and J dropped 1 base, with 4 bases sitting between them. CDR3 sequence (DNA): TGCGCCAGCAGCTTGGGCGGGAACACTGAAGCTTTCTTT. Residues: CASSLGGNTEAFF.

This clone showed up just once. The rearrangement joins TRBV4-1 to TRBJ2-5; TRBD1 is a possible D gene (5 bases). Trimming stripped 0 bases from V and 10 bases from J, with 12 bases between. Germline-derived CDR1 and CDR2 are MGHRA and YSYEKL. This CDR3 is built from 13 residues. The CDR3 nucleotides read TGCGCCAGCAGCCAAGACGACGTAGGGGACCAGTACTTC. Its translation: CASSQDDVGDQYF.

This clone has more than one count but fewer than ten. This chain uses TRBV5-4 with TRBJ2-3, with TRBD1 as a possible D gene (6 bases). This CDR3 is 16 amino acids long. V shed 0 bases and J shed 5 bases, with 16 bases lying between them. Germline CDR1 and CDR2: SGHNT and YYREEE (reference sequence). CDR3 sequence reads: CASSLVGQGMGDTQYF. The DNA of the CDR3 is TGTGCCAGCAGCTTGGTAGGGCAGGGGATGGGAGATACGCAGTATTTT.

This chain joins TRBV9 and TRBJ2-4, with a weak D call TRBD1 (6 bases). Germline V gives CDR1 SGDLS, CDR2 YYNGEE. Deletions cut 4 bases from V and 0 bases from J, with 11 bases between. This CDR3 contains 15 residues. CDR3 DNA: TGTGCCAGCAGCTCCGGGACAACAGCCAAAAACATTCAGTACTTC. This encodes CASSSGTTAKNIQYF.

The DNA for the CDR3 is TGTGCCGCGAACCTGCAGGGGGTAGGGGAGACCCAGTACTTC. It is translated as CAANLQGVGETQYF. The V gene is TRBV6-1, the J gene TRBJ2-5, with 7 bases fitting TRBD1. Germline V gene lookup returns CDR1 MNHNS and CDR2 SASEGT. V dropped 11 bases and J dropped 5; count of bases not matched to a gene: 14. The CDR3 contains 14 residues.

The CDR3 sequence is CASRDLKESTEAFF. CDR3 nucleotides: TGTGCCAGCAGAGACCTGAAGGAGAGCACTGAAGCTTTCTTT. The chain recombines TRBV6-5 with TRBJ1-1; no clear D. Trimming shortened V by 6 bases and J by 4 bases, and 15 bases separated the two germline ends. CDR1 is MNHEY and CDR2 is SVGAGI in the germline V gene. This CDR3 spans 14 amino acids.

The J gene is TRBJ2-7, the V gene TRBV15, with TRBD2 matching 10 bases. The CDR3 is 15 residues long. CDR1 LNHNV and CDR2 YYDKDF come from the germline V gene (reference sequence). After removal of 0 bases from V and 3 bases from J, the junction contained 2 bases not matched to a gene. The CDR3 reads CATSRDTSGIYEQYF. The DNA for the CDR3 is TGTGCCACCAGCAGAGACACTAGCGGGATCTACGAGCAGTACTTC.

The rearrangement links TRBV9 to TRBJ2-7; a possible D gene is TRBD2 (6 bases). Germline CDR1 SGDLS, CDR2 YYNGEE. The V and J ends lost 4 bases and 0 bases respectively, with 20 bases between them. This CDR3 spans 17 amino acids. CDR3 protein: CASSPPLMRGASYEQYF. The CDR3 DNA reads as TGTGCCAGCAGCCCCCCCTTAATGCGGGGAGCCTCCTACGAGCAGTACTTC.

J is TRBJ2-7 and V is TRBV7-8; TRBD2 matches 10 bases. The CDR3 consists of 14 residues. Germline V CDR1 and CDR2: SGHVS, FQNEAQ. The ends lost 4 bases at V and 2 bases at J; junction bases unmatched: 2. CDR3 nucleotides: TGTGCCAGCAGCTCTGGACTAGCGGCCTACGAGCAGTACTTC. It codes for CASSSGLAAYEQYF.